This T cell receptor beta chain was captured by sequencing in a study of T cells after yellow fever vaccination. TCRdb re-called the 5' RACE reads through MiXCR, storing one row per CDR3 protein. This table holds roughly 180,000 distinct CDR3 sequences, approximately 6.2% found once. Study observations and caveats: The booster response re-showed most primary clones: around 96% CD4, 88% CD8. The CD4 compartment and the CD8 compartment contained a small share of clonotypes in common.

The sample holds many counts of this clonotype. What it recognizes is unknown. Losses at the gene ends were 2 bases for V and 1 base for J; bases not matched to a gene: 3. The CDR3 extends over 17 amino acids. CDR1 is SGHTA and CDR2 is FQGNSA in the germline V gene. The TCR comes from a man between 18 and 35 years old who received the YFV17D yellow fever vaccine. The chain is built from TRBV7-2 and TRBJ2-1; 12 nucleotides match TRBD2. The sample was CD4+ T cells sorted from PBMCs, taken on the day of the first yellow fever vaccination. The CDR3 sequence is CASSLLAGGASYNEQFF. The DNA for the CDR3 is TGTGCCAGCAGCTTACTAGCGGGGGGGGCGTCCTACAATGAGCAGTTCTTC.